This T cell receptor beta chain was identified in a study of patients and donors after allogeneic stem cell transplantation (dated by TCRdb to the early 2020s). According to the germline V gene, CDR1 reads SGHTA and CDR2 reads FQGTGA. Trimming removed 2 bases from V and 5 bases from J; the gene matches leave 3 bases unexplained. Inclusive of the bounding cysteine and phenylalanine, the CDR3 is 14 residues long. The kept DNA is CDR3 alone, 42 bases in frame from the first base. Receptor libraries were prepared by RT-PCR. The sequencing machine was a NextSeq 550. TCRdb cleaned the public reads at Q25 with fastp, built clones with MiXCR and kept in-frame beta chains. Each entry is one CDR3 protein sequence, shown with its most common DNA and genes. This sample gives 150,000 to 200,000 distinct CDR3 sequences in total; 24% of them show up just once. The ten largest clones capture approximately 26% of the sample.

This clonotype was counted many times. No antigen is known for it. No clone much larger than this one lies a single base away; base qualities are absent. The receptor was derived from a human donor who was either an allogeneic HSCT recipient or a stem cell or donor lymphocyte infusion donor (not recorded which). It is not recorded whose cells these are; they may come from a transplant donor. The rearrangement joined TRBV7-3 to TRBJ1-1; TRBD1 lines up with 9 middle nucleotides. The source material was blood, either unsorted or a sorted T cell fraction (not recorded which). The CDR3 is CASSLGTGSTEAFF. The DNA sequence follows: TGTGCCAGCAGCTTAGGGACAGGGAGTACTGAAGCTTTCTTT.